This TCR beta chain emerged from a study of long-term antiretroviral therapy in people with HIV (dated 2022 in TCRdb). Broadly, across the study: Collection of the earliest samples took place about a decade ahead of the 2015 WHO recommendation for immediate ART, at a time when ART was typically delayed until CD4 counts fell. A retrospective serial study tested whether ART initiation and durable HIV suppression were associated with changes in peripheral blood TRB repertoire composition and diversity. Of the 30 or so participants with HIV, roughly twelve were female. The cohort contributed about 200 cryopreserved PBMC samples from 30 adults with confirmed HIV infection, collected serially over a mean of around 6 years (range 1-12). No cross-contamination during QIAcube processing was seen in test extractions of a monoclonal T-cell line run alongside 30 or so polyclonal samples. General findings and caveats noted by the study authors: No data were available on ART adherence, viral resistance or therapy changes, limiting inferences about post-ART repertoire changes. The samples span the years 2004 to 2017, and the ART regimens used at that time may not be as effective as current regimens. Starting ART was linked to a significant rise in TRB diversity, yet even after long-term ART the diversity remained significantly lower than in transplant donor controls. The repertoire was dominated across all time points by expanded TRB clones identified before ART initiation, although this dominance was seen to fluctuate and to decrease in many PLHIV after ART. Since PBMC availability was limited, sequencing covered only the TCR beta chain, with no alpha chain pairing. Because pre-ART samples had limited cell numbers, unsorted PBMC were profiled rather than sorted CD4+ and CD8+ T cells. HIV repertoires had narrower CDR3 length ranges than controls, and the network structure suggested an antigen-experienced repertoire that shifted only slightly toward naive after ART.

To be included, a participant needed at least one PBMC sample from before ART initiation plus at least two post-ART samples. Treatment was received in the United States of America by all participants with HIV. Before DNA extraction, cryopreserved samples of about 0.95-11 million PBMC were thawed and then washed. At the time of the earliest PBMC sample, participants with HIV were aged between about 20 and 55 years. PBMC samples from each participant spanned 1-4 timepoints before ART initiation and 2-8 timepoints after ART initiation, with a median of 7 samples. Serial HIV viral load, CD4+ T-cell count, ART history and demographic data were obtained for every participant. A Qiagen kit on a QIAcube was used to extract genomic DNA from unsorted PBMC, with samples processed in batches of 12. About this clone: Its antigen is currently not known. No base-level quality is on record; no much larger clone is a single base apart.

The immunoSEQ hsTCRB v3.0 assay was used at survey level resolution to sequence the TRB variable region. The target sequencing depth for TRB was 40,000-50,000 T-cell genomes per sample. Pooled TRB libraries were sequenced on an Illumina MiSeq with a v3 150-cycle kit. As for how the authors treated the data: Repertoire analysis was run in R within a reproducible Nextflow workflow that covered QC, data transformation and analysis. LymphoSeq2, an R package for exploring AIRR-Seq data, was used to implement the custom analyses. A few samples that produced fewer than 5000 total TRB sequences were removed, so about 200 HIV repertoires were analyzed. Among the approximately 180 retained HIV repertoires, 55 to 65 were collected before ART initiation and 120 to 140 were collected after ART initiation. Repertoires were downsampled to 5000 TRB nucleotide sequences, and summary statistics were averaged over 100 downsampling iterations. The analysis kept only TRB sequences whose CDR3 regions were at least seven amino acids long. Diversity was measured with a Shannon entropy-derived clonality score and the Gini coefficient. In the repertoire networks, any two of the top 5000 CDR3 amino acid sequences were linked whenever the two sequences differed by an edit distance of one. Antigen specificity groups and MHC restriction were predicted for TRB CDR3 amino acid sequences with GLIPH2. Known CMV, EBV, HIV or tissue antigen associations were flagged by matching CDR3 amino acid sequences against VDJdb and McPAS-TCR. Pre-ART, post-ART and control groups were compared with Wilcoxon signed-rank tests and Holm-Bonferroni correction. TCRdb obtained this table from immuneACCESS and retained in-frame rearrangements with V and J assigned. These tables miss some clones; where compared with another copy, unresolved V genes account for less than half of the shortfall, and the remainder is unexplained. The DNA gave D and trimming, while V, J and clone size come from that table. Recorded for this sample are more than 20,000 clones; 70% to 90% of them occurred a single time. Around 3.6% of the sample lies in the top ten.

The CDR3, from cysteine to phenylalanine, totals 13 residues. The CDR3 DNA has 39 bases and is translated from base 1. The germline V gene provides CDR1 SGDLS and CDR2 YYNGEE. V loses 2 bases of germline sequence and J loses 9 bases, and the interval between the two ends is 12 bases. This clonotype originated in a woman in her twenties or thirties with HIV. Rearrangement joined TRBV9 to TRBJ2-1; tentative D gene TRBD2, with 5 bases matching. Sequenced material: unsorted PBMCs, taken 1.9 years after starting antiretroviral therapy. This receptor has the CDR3 CASSVYMAGEQFF. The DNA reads TGTGCCAGCAGCGTTTATATGGCGGGTGAGCAGTTCTTC.